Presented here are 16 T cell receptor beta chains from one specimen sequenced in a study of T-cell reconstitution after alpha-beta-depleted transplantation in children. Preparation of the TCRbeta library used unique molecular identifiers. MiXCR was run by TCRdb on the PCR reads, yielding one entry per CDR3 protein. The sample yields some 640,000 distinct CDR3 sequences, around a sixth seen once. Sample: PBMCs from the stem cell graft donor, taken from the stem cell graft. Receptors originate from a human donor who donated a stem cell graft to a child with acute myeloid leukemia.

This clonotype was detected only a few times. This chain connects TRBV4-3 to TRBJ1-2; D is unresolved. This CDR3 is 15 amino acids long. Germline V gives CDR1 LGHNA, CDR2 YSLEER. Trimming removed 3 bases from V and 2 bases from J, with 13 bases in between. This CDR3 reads CASSHSGAVNYGYTF. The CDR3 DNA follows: TGCGCCAGCAGCCACTCCGGAGCAGTGAACTATGGCTACACCTTC.

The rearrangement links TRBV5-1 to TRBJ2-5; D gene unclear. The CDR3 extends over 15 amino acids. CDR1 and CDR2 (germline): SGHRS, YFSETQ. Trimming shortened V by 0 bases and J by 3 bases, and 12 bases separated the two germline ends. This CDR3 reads CASSLAWASEETQYF. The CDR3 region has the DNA TGCGCCAGCAGCTTGGCCTGGGCTAGTGAAGAGACCCAGTACTTC.

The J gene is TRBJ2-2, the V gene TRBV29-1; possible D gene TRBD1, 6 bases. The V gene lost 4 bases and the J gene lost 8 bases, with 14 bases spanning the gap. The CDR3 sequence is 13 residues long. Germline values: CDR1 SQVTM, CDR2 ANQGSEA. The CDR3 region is CSVANTGKGELFF. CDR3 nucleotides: TGCAGCGTTGCAAATACAGGGAAAGGGGAGCTGTTTTTT.

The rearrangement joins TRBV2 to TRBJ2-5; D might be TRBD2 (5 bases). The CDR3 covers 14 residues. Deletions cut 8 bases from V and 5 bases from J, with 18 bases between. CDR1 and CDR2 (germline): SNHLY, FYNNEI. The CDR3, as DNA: TGTGCCAGCCTTCAGAACCTAGCACGGGAGACCCAGTACTTC. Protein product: CASLQNLARETQYF.

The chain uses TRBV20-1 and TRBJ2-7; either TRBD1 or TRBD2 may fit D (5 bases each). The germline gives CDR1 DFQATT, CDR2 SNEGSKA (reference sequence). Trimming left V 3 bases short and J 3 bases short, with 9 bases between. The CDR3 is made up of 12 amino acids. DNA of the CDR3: TGCAGTGCTAGGGCGAGGGGCTACGAGCAGTACGTC. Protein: CSARARGYEQYV.

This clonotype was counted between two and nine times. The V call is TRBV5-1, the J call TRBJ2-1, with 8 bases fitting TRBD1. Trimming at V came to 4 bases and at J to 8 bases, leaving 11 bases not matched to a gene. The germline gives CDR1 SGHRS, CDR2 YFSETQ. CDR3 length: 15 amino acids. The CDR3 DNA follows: TGCGCCAGCAGCATCGGACAGGGAGCTATCGATGAGCAGTTCTTC. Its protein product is CASSIGQGAIDEQFF.

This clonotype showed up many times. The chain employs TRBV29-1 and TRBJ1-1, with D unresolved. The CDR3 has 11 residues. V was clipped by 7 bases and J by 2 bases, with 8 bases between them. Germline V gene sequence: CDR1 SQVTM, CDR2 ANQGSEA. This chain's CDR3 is CSAHQNTEAFF. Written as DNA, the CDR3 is TGCAGCGCCCATCAAAACACTGAAGCTTTCTTT. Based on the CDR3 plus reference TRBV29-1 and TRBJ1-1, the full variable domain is SAVISQKPSRDICQRGTSLTIQCQVDSQVTMMFWYRQQPGQSLTLIATANQGSEATYESGFVIDKFPISRPNLTFSTLTVSNMSPEDSSIYLCSAHQNTEAFFGQGTRLTVV.

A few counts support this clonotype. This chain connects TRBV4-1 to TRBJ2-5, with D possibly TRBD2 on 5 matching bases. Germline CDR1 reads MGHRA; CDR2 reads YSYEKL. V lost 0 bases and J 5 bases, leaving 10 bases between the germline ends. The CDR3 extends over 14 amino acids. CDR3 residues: CASSQDNSGETQYF. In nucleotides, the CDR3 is TGCGCCAGCAGCCAAGATAACAGCGGCGAGACCCAGTACTTC.

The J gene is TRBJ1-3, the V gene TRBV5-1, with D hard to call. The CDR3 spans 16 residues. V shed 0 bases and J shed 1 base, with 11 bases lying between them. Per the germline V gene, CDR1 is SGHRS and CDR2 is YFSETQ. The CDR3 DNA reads TGCGCCAGCAGCTTGGAAGGACCTCTATCTGGAAACACCATATATTTT. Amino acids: CASSLEGPLSGNTIYF.

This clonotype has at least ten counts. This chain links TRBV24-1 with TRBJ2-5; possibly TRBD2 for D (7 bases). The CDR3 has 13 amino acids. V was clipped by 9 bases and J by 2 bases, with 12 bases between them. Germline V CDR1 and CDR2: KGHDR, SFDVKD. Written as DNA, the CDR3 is TGTGCCACCGCCGAGGGGGGGCAAGAGACCCAGTACTTC. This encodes CATAEGGQETQYF.

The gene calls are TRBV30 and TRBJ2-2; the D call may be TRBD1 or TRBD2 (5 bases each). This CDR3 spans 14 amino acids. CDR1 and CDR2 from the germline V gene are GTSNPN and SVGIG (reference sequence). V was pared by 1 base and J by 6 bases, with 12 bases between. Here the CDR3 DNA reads TGTGCCTGGAGTGCCTTCAGGGACGCCGGGGAGCTGTTTTTT. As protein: CAWSAFRDAGELFF.

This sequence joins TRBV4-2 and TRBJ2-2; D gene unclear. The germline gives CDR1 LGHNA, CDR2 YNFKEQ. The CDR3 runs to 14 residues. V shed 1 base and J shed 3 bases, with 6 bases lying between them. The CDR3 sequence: CASSQGHYTGELFF. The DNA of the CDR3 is TGTGCCAGCAGCCAAGGGCATTACACCGGGGAGCTGTTTTTT.

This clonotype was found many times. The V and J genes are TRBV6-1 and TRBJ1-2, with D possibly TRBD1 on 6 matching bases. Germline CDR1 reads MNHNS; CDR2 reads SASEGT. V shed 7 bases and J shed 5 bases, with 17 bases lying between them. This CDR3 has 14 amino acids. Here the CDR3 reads CASTPYRERYGYTF. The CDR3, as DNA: TGTGCCAGCACCCCATACAGGGAAAGGTATGGCTACACCTTC.

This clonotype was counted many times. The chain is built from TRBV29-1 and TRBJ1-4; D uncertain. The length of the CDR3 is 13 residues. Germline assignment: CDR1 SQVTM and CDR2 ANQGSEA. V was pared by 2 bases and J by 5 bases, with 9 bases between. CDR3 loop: CSVELGRNEKLFF. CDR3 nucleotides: TGCAGCGTTGAACTGGGGAGGAATGAAAAACTGTTTTTT.

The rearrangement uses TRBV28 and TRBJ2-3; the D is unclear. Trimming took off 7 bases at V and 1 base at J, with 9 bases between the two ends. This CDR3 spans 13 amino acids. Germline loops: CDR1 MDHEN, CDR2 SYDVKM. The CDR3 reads CASTTTRTDTQYF. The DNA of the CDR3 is TGTGCCAGCACCACGACCCGCACAGATACGCAGTATTTT.

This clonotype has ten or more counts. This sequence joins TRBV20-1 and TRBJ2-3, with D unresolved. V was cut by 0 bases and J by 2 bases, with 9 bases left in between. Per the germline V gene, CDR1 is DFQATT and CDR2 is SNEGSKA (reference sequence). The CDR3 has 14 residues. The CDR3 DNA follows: TGCAGTGCTAGAGAGGCAGGATCCACAGATACGCAGTATTTT. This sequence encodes CSAREAGSTDTQYF.